This T cell receptor beta chain was documented in a study of cytomegalovirus exposure and HLA in healthy donors. Study observations and caveats: Several of the most significant clusters were apparently associated with common viral pathogens in a later analysis. Most TCR sequences showed up rarely, but some public TCRs showed up in many donors.

Primers included in the PCR were 60 Vbeta and 13 Jbeta primers. Libraries were prepared by immunoSEQ multiplex PCR; TCRdb keeps only in-frame clonotypes and omits some of them. The table lists 210,000 or so clones, 76% of them singletons. About this clone: The antigen remains undetermined.

All donors participated as healthy donors of bone marrow. CDR1 is WSHSY and CDR2 is SAAADI in the germline V gene. V lost 2 bases to trimming and J lost 2 bases; unmatched junction nucleotides: 5. The CDR3 extends over 16 amino acids. This receptor was taken from a man aged 18 to 29 in good health and CMV-seronegative. The chain has TRBV10-2 and TRBJ2-7, with 11 bases aligning to TRBD2. The specimen sequenced was PBMCs. The CDR3 here is CASSEPRGLAAYEQYF. The CDR3 DNA is TGCGCCAGCAGTGAGCCAAGGGGACTAGCGGCCTACGAGCAGTACTTC.